This T cell receptor (beta chain) comes out of a study of blood T cell repertoires in COVID-19. This table comes from immunoSEQ multiplex PCR, and its TCRdb copy is limited to in-frame clones, with some not included. The table records roughly 330,000 clones, 87% of them present only once. Recruitment covered over 20 US areas and drew participants whose ages spanned roughly 18 to 100 years. Grouping used clinical history reported by participants in a survey and questionnaire. Cohort 3 donors counted as recovered after two negative PCRs, clearance, or resolved symptoms. After removal of 4 bases from V and 10 bases from J, the junction contained 6 bases not matched to a gene. Per the germline V gene, CDR1 is KGHDR and CDR2 is SFDVKD. This CDR3 spans 16 amino acids.

The chain joins TRBV24-1 to TRBJ2-1; 16 nucleotides line up with TRBD2. Sequenced input: PBMCs or T cells enriched from blood (not recorded which). This TCR derives from a woman aged 25-40 years who had recovered from COVID-19. Here the CDR3 reads CATSDPGLAGGTEQFF. CDR3 sequence (DNA): TGTGCCACCAGTGACCCGGGACTAGCGGGGGGGACCGAGCAGTTCTTC.